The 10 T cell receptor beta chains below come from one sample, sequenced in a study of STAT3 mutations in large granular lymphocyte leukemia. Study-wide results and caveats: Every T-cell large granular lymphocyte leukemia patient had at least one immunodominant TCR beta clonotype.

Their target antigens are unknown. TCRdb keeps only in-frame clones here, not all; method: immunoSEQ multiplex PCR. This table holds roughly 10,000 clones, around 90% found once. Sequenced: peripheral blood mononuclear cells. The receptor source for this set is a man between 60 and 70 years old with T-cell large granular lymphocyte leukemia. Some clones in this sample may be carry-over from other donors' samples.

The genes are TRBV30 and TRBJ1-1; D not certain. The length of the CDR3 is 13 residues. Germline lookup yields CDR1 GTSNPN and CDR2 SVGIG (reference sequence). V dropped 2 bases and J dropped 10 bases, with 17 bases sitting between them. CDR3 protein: CAWSSGSSFPAFF. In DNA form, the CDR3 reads TGTGCCTGGAGTTCCGGGTCGAGTTTCCCAGCTTTCTTT.

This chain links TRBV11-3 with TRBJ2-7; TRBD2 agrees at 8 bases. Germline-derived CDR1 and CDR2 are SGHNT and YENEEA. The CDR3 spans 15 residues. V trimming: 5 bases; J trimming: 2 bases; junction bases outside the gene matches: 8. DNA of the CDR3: TGTGCCAGCAGCCCCGGGAGGGGGGAACCCTACGAGCAGTACTTC. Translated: CASSPGRGEPYEQYF.

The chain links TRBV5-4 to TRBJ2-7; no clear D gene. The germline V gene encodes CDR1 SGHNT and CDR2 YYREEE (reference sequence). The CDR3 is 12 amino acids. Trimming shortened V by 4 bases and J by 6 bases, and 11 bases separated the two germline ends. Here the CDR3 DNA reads TGTGCCAGCAGCACCGCCCGAGGCGAGCAGTACTTC. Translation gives CASSTARGEQYF.

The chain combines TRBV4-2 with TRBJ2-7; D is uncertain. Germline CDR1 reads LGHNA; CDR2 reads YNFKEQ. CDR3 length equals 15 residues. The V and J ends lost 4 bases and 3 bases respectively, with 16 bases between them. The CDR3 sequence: CASSREETQDYEQYF. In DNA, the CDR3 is TGTGCCAGCAGCCGAGAGGAGACGCAGGACTACGAGCAGTACTTC.

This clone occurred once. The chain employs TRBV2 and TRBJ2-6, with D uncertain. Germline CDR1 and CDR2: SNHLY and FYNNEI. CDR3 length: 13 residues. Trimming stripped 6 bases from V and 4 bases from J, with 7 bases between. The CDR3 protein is CASRPMGANVLTF. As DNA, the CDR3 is TGTGCCAGCAGACCCATGGGGGCCAACGTCCTGACTTTC.

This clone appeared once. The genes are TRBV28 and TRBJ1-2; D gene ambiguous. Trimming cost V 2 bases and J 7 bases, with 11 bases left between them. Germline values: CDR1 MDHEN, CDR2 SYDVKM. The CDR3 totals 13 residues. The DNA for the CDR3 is TGTGCCAGCAGTTTAGCCCGAGGCTCTGGCTACACCTTC. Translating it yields CASSLARGSGYTF.

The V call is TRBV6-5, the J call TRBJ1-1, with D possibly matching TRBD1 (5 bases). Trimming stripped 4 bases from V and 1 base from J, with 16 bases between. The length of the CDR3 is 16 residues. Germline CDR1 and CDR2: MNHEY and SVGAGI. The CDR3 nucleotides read TGTGCCAGCAGTTCCTCCATGGGGGTGGGGAACACTGAAGCTTTCTTT. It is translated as CASSSSMGVGNTEAFF.

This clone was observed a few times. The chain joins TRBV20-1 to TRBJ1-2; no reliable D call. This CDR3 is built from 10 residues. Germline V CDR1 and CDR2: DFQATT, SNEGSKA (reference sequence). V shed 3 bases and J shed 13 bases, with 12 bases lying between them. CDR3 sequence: CSASPTPGTF. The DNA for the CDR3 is TGCAGTGCTAGTCCTACCCCAGGCACCTTC.

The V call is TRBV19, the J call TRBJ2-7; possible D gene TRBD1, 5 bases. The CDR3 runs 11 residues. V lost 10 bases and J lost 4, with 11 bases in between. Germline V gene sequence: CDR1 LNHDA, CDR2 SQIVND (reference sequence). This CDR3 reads CATGRGYEQYF. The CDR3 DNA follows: TGTGCCACCGGAAGGGGTTACGAGCAGTACTTC.

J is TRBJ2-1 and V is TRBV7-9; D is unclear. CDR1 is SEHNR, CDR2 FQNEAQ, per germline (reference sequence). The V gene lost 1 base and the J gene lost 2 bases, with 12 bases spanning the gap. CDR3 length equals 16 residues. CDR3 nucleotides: TGTGCCAGCAGCTTAGGCTCTGTCAACCCCTACAATGAGCAGTTCTTC. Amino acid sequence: CASSLGSVNPYNEQFF. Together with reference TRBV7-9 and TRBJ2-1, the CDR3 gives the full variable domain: DTGVSQNPRHKITKRGQNVTFRCDPISEHNRLYWYRQTLGQGPEFLTYFQNEAQLEKSRLLSDRFSAERPKGSFSTLEIQRTEQGDSAMYLCASSLGSVNPYNEQFFGPGTRLTVL.